A selection of T cell receptor beta chains follows, all from one sample in a study of blood T cell repertoires in COVID-19. Clones were read by immunoSEQ multiplex PCR, and TCRdb kept only the in-frame ones, dropping some. In the table there are around 190,000 clones, approximately 79% of which are singletons. Sequencing was carried out using peripheral blood. The receptors come from a woman aged 45 to 65 with acute or convalescent COVID-19. Both conserved end residues are part of each CDR3. The order of the fields is CDR3 length, clone size, J gene, D gene, V gene, CDR3 protein, CDR3 DNA. D genes are given only for firm matches. Where a row states a size, it is once, few, many or the class of an expanded clone; other rows omit it.

CDR3 length: 13; clone size: -; J gene: TRBJ1-1; D gene: -; V gene: TRBV19; CDR3 protein: CASSWGEDTEAFF; CDR3 DNA: TGTGCCAGTAGTTGGGGAGAGGACACTGAAGCTTTCTTT
CDR3 length: 14; clone size: -; J gene: TRBJ2-4; D gene: TRBD1; V gene: TRBV23-1; CDR3 protein: CASSQGTGGNIQYF; CDR3 DNA: TGCGCCAGCAGTCAAGGGACAGGGGGAAACATTCAGTACTTC
CDR3 length: 14; clone size: few; J gene: TRBJ1-6; D gene: -; V gene: TRBV2; CDR3 protein: CASGARRDNSPLHF; CDR3 DNA: TGTGCCAGCGGGGCCCGACGAGACAATTCACCCCTCCACTTT
CDR3 length: 10; clone size: -; J gene: TRBJ1-1; D gene: -; V gene: TRBV5-8; CDR3 protein: CASLDREAFF; CDR3 DNA: TGTGCCAGCTTAGACAGGGAAGCTTTCTTT
CDR3 length: 18; clone size: -; J gene: TRBJ1-5; D gene: TRBD1; V gene: TRBV18; CDR3 protein: CASSLMGQGAYSNQPQHF; CDR3 DNA: TGTGCCAGCTCCCTCATGGGACAGGGGGCTTATAGCAATCAGCCCCAGCATTTT
CDR3 length: 17; clone size: -; J gene: TRBJ2-5; D gene: TRBD2; V gene: TRBV9; CDR3 protein: CASSLRSGLAGQETQYF; CDR3 DNA: TGTGCCAGCAGTTTGAGGTCAGGACTAGCGGGGCAAGAGACCCAGTACTTC
CDR3 length: 16; clone size: many; J gene: TRBJ1-2; D gene: TRBD1; V gene: TRBV7-2; CDR3 protein: CASSTQTGEAGYGYTF; CDR3 DNA: TGTGCCAGCAGCACCCAGACAGGGGAGGCGGGTTATGGCTACACCTTC
CDR3 length: 14; clone size: -; J gene: TRBJ1-1; D gene: -; V gene: TRBV13; CDR3 protein: CASSPRGGGTEAFF; CDR3 DNA: TGTGCCAGCAGCCCGAGGGGGGGAGGGACTGAAGCTTTCTTT
CDR3 length: 14; clone size: -; J gene: TRBJ2-1; D gene: -; V gene: TRBV5-1; CDR3 protein: CASSLGYTGNEQFF; CDR3 DNA: TGCGCCAGCAGCTTGGGGTACACAGGGAATGAGCAGTTCTTC
CDR3 length: 15; clone size: once; J gene: TRBJ2-1; D gene: -; V gene: TRBV3-1/TRBV3-2; CDR3 protein: CASSQRAVTYNEQFF; CDR3 DNA: TGTGCCAGCAGCCAACGAGCGGTTACCTACAATGAGCAGTTCTTC
CDR3 length: 16; clone size: once; J gene: TRBJ1-5; D gene: TRBD1; V gene: TRBV11-2; CDR3 protein: CASSENQGGGNQPQHF; CDR3 DNA: TGTGCCAGCAGCGAAAATCAGGGGGGCGGCAATCAGCCCCAGCATTTT
CDR3 length: 12; clone size: -; J gene: TRBJ1-1; D gene: TRBD1; V gene: TRBV19; CDR3 protein: CASKNRGTEAFF; CDR3 DNA: TGTGCCAGTAAAAACAGGGGCACTGAAGCTTTCTTT